The 8 T cell receptor beta chains below come from one sample, sequenced in a study of blood T cell repertoires in COVID-19. Clones were sequenced by immunoSEQ multiplex PCR, and TCRdb holds only the in-frame ones, with some missing. The sample has about 84,000 clones; over 80% are singletons. Sequencing input: peripheral blood. All receptors derive from a woman aged 80 or over with acute or convalescent COVID-19.

CDR3 residues: CSPTRRDYGYTF. The CDR3 DNA reads as TGCAGCCCGACCCGGAGGGACTATGGCTACACCTTC. The genes are TRBV29-1 and TRBJ1-2; D not certain. This CDR3 contains 12 residues. Germline V gene sequence: CDR1 SQVTM, CDR2 ANQGSEA. The germline V and J ends were trimmed by 8 bases and 3 bases, with 13 bases remaining between them.

Here the CDR3 DNA reads TGTGCCACCTGGACAGGTTTGGTAGAGGAGCAGTACTTC. Translation: CATWTGLVEEQYF. This rearrangement joins TRBV27 to TRBJ2-7; 7 bases match TRBD1. The V gene's germline CDR1 is MNHEY and CDR2 SMNVEV (reference sequence). The CDR3 has 13 amino acids. The junction had 13 bases not matched to a gene; V was cut back by 10 bases and J by 7 bases.

The chain carries TRBV7-2 and TRBJ2-7, with 9 bases identical to TRBD2. This CDR3 comprises 15 residues. J was trimmed by 2 bases and V by 2 bases; bases with no gene match: 4. CDR1 SGHTA and CDR2 FQGNSA come from the germline V gene. The CDR3 reads CASSLWASGAYEQYF. As DNA, the CDR3 is TGTGCCAGCAGCTTATGGGCTAGCGGGGCCTACGAGCAGTACTTC.

The chain uses TRBV7-2 and TRBJ2-7; 7 nucleotides line up with TRBD2. J gave up 6 bases and V 5 bases, and 13 bases lay outside the gene matches. The CDR3 loop spans 15 amino acids. The germline V gene encodes CDR1 SGHTA and CDR2 FQGNSA. Here the CDR3 reads CASSAARGEGIEQYF. The CDR3 nucleotides are TGTGCCAGCAGCGCCGCTCGAGGGGAGGGGATCGAGCAGTACTTC.

V and J are TRBV6-6 and TRBJ1-1; TRBD1 matches 9 bases. The CDR3 is 14 amino acids. Germline-derived CDR1 and CDR2 are MNHNY and SVGAGI (reference sequence). With 6 bases clipped from V and 1 base from J, the junction kept 3 bases outside the gene matches. As DNA, the CDR3 is TGTGCCAGCAGCAGACAGGGGGGGAACACTGAAGCTTTCTTT. Translation gives CASSRQGGNTEAFF.

V usage is TRBV9 and J usage is TRBJ1-5; D perhaps matches TRBD1 (6 bases). V was shortened by 1 base and J by 1 base, with 9 bases between the two germline ends. CDR3 length: 15 amino acids. The germline CDR1 and CDR2 sequences are SGDLS and YYNGEE. The CDR3 DNA reads TGTGCCAGCAGCGTATCAGGGGCCAGCAATCAGCCCCAGCATTTT. Residues: CASSVSGASNQPQHF. The complete variable domain, with remaining parts taken from reference TRBV9 and TRBJ1-5, reads DSGVTQTPKHLITATGQRVTLRCSPRSGDLSVYWYQQSLDQGLQFLIQYYNGEERAKGNILERFSAQQFPDLHSELNLSSLELGDSALYFCASSVSGASNQPQHFGDGTRLSIL.

The V call is TRBV5-4, the J call TRBJ2-3, with 8 bases fitting TRBD2. The CDR3 has 16 residues. CDR1 and CDR2 (germline): SGHNT, YYREEE (reference sequence). V was pared by 2 bases and J by 2 bases, with 7 bases of the junction left unmatched. This CDR3 is CASSLRAGGPTDTQYF. The CDR3 DNA reads TGTGCCAGCAGCTTACGGGCGGGAGGCCCCACAGATACGCAGTATTTT.

This chain joins TRBV29-1 and TRBJ2-3; D possibly corresponds to TRBD1 (7 bases). Trimming pared 6 bases from V and 2 bases from J, leaving 21 bases between. CDR3 length: 16 amino acids. Germline CDR1 is SQVTM and CDR2 is ANQGSEA. The CDR3 loop reads CSVQGGGQSSTDTQYF. The DNA for the CDR3 is TGCAGCGTGCAGGGGGGCGGACAGTCATCCACAGATACGCAGTATTTT.